The rows below give T cell receptor beta chains drawn from one sample of a study of T-cell memory formation after mild COVID-19. TCRdb processed the 5' RACE reads anew with MiXCR; each CDR3 protein has one entry. The data contain 40,000 to 60,000 distinct CDR3 sequences, around 10% of them singletons. Material: PBMCs or a T cell subset sorted from them (not recorded which). All receptors come from an adult woman who had mild COVID-19 (a few samples of this study predate the infection). Cell type and time point are not known. CDR3s include the opening cysteine and the closing phenylalanine or tryptophan. A D gene is named only where the DNA matches it firmly. Part of the rows lack a size; the others show once, few, many or a class for expanded clones.

.,.,TRBV12-3/TRBV12-4,TRBJ2-1,TGTGCCAGCAAGAAGGGCGGAAGCTCCTACAATGAGCAGTTCTTC,CASKKGGSSYNEQFF
few,.,TRBV19,TRBJ1-4,TGTGCCAGTAGTATTCAACGGGTCGCGGGTGAAAAACTGTTTTTT,CASSIQRVAGEKLFF
few,TRBD2,TRBV5-1,TRBJ2-7,TGCGCCAGCAGCCCGGGGGGTGCCTACGAGCAGTACTTC,CASSPGGAYEQYF
few,.,TRBV10-3,TRBJ1-2,TGTGCCATCAGGGAAGACAGTAACTATGGCTACACCTTC,CAIREDSNYGYTF
.,.,TRBV6-5,TRBJ2-3,TGTGCCAGCCGGGGTACGTCGGATACGCAGTATTTT,CASRGTSDTQYF
.,TRBD2,TRBV27,TRBJ2-3,TGTGCCAGCAGTACTATTGGGACTAGCCCTTCCACAGATACGCAGTATTTT,CASSTIGTSPSTDTQYF
many,.,TRBV29-1,TRBJ2-5,TGCAGCGTTGTTGGGGGATCCAAAGAGACCCAGTACTTC,CSVVGGSKETQYF
.,.,TRBV11-1,TRBJ2-1,TGTGCCAGCAGCTCGAGACACCCCGGGACAAAAAACAATGAGCAGTTCTTC,CASSSRHPGTKNNEQFF
few,.,TRBV2,TRBJ2-3,TGTGCCAGCAGTGTCTCGGTCTCCACAGATACGCAGTATTTT,CASSVSVSTDTQYF
.,.,TRBV7-2,TRBJ2-1,TGTGCCAGCAGCTTAGCGCAAGTTGGTCAGGGAAGCAATGAGCAGTTCTTC,CASSLAQVGQGSNEQFF
few,.,TRBV15,TRBJ1-2,TGTGCCACCAGCAGAGGGGCAGGAGGAGGTGTCTATGGCTACACCTTC,CATSRGAGGGVYGYTF
few,.,TRBV24-1,TRBJ2-3,TGTGCCACCAGCGCCTCCGGGGCTCTTAGAAATACGCAGTATTTT,CATSASGALRNTQYF
.,.,TRBV9,TRBJ1-2,TGTGCCAGCAGCGCCTCGGGCTATGGCTACACCTTC,CASSASGYGYTF
many,.,TRBV30,TRBJ2-3,TGTGCCTGGAGTCGAGGGGGGCCCGGCACAGATACGCAGTATTTT,CAWSRGGPGTDTQYF
many,.,TRBV7-2,TRBJ1-5,TGTGCCAGCAGCCTAGACAGTTCCCGTAATCAGCCCCAGCATTTT,CASSLDSSRNQPQHF
many,TRBD2,TRBV7-2,TRBJ2-1,TGTGCCAGCAGCATACTAGCGGGGACCTACAATGAGCAGTTCTTC,CASSILAGTYNEQFF
few,.,TRBV11-2,TRBJ1-2,TGTGCCAGCAGCTTAGGGGTAGCTACTAACTATGGCTACACCTTC,CASSLGVATNYGYTF
few,.,TRBV29-1,TRBJ2-2,TGCAGCGTTGAAGGAGGGGAGTATCCCGGGGAGCTGTTTTTT,CSVEGGEYPGELFF
many,.,TRBV7-9,TRBJ2-2,TGTGCCAGCAGCCCCCCGCGGTCTAACACCGGGGAGCTGTTTTTT,CASSPPRSNTGELFF
few,TRBD1,TRBV7-9,TRBJ1-1,TGTGCCAGCAGCTTATACGGAGTATGGGACAGCGTAAACACTGAAGCTTTCTTT,CASSLYGVWDSVNTEAFF
few,TRBD2,TRBV7-2,TRBJ2-3,TGTGCCAGCAGCTCACTAGCGGGAGGTATGGCAGATACGCAGTATTTT,CASSSLAGGMADTQYF
few,.,TRBV7-4,TRBJ1-1,TGTGCCAGCAGCCCTCGATTTGAAGCTTTCTTT,CASSPRFEAFF
.,.,TRBV29-1,TRBJ2-3,TGCAGCGTTAACCGGGATCTCATTTTTAATACGCAGTATTTT,CSVNRDLIFNTQYF
few,TRBD1,TRBV5-1,TRBJ1-6,TGCGCCAGCAGCGCGAACAGGGGAAGGAATTCACCCCTCCACTTT,CASSANRGRNSPLHF
.,TRBD1,TRBV7-9,TRBJ2-3,TGTGCCAGCAGCTCCTTAGGTGGACAGGGCAGAGGAGATACGCAGTATTTT,CASSSLGGQGRGDTQYF
many,.,TRBV7-2,TRBJ2-1,TGTGCCAGCAGCCAGACAGTTGAGCAGTTCTTC,CASSQTVEQFF
.,.,TRBV5-1,TRBJ2-1,TGCGCCAGCAGGATCGACTCGAGTGAGCAGTTCTTC,CASRIDSSEQFF
few,.,TRBV3-1,TRBJ1-3,TGTGCCAGCAGCCAAGATCTCTTAGGTCGCTCTGGAAACACCATATATTTT,CASSQDLLGRSGNTIYF
few,.,TRBV20-1,TRBJ2-3,TGCAGTGCTAGAGTAGGCGGATTCGGCACAGATACGCAGTATTTT,CSARVGGFGTDTQYF
many,TRBD2,TRBV20-1,TRBJ2-1,TGCAGTGCTAGAGGAGGGACTAGCGGGAAGGTGATTGAGCAGTTCTTC,CSARGGTSGKVIEQFF
few,.,TRBV7-2,TRBJ1-1,TGTGCCAGCAGGGTCAGGGGAGTGAACACTGAAGCTTTCTTT,CASRVRGVNTEAFF
.,.,TRBV4-1,TRBJ1-6,TGCGCCAGCAGCCAGGGGGCGAGAAGTAATTCACCCCTCCACTTT,CASSQGARSNSPLHF